Listed here is a single T cell receptor (beta chain). The CDR3 spans 13 residues. Trimming left V 5 bases short and J 6 bases short, with 11 bases between. Germline V lookup: CDR1 SEHNR, CDR2 FQNEAQ (reference sequence). These data originate in a study of control samples from healthy donors and cancer patients. Sequencing used immunoSEQ multiplex PCR; TCRdb keeps in-frame clones, though not all of them. The table records 200,000 or so clones, roughly 94% of them present only once. The chain has TRBV7-9 and TRBJ2-1, with D possibly being TRBD2 (5 bases). Sample: blood. This receptor was identified in a man aged 50-59 years in good health. The CDR3 sequence is CASSRGLANEQFF. The CDR3 coding sequence is TGTGCCAGCAGCCGAGGGTTGGCCAATGAGCAGTTCTTC.